Sequencing of this TCR beta chain was carried out in a study of blood T cells in healthy people across ages. General study findings and limits: TCR beta diversity was tightly associated with the proportion of naive T cells. Roughly linear declines in TCR beta diversity per million T cells occurred with age.

Concerning this clonotype: Its matching antigen is unknown.

The second PCR ran about 6 to 11 cycles with a sample-barcoded 5' primer and J-beta primers. TCRdb re-called the 5' RACE reads through MiXCR, storing one row per CDR3 protein. The profile shows some 780,000 distinct CDR3 sequences, more than 50% of them singletons. PBMCs, at least 6 million per sample, were isolated. The source is a man between 35 and 55 years old in good health. The sample comprised blood.

CDR3 loop: CASRTLVDEQYF. CDR3 sequence (DNA): TGTGCCAGCAGAACTCTCGTAGACGAGCAGTACTTC. The chain employs TRBV28 and TRBJ2-4; the D is unclear. Matching the DNA end better, TRBJ2-7 makes the J call doubtful. Germline assignment: CDR1 MDHEN and CDR2 SYDVKM. The CDR3 extends over 12 amino acids.